The text below deals with one T cell receptor (beta chain). Germline values: CDR1 LNHDA, CDR2 SQIVND (reference sequence). The CDR3 is made up of 15 amino acids. V shed 1 base, J shed 4 bases, and the junction held 6 bases outside the gene matches. This entry is derived from a study of technical replicates of blood from four donors. Libraries were prepared by immunoSEQ multiplex PCR; TCRdb keeps only in-frame clonotypes and omits some of them. In the table there are tens of thousands of clones, around nine tenths of which are singletons. The sequenced material came from PBMCs. The source is a human donor in good health. Some clones in this sample may be carry-over from other donors' samples. The chain employs TRBV19 and TRBJ1-1; 7 bases line up with TRBD1. The CDR3 is CASSIALSGGTEAFF. Here the CDR3 DNA reads TGTGCCAGTAGTATAGCCCTCTCAGGGGGCACTGAAGCTTTCTTT. The full variable domain, its missing parts supplied by reference TRBV19 and TRBJ1-1, is DGGITQSPKYLFRKEGQNVTLSCEQNLNHDAMYWYRQDPGQGLRLIYYSQIVNDFQKGDIAEGYSVSREKKESFPLTVTSAQKNPTAFYLCASSIALSGGTEAFFGQGTRLTVV.